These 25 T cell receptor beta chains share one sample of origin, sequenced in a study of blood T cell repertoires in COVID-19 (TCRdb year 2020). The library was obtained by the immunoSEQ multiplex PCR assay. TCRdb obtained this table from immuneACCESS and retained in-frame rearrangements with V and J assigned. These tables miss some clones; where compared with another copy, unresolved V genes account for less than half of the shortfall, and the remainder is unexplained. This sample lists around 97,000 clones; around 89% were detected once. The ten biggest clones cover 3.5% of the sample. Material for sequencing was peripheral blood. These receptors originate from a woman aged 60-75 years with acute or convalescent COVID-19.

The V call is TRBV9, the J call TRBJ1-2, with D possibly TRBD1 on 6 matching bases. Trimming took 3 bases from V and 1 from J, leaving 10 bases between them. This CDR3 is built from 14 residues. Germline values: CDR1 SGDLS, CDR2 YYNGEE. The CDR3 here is CASSDRTDNYGYTF. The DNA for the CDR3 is TGTGCCAGCAGCGACAGGACAGATAACTATGGCTACACCTTC. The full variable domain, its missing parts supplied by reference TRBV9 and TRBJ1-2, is DSGVTQTPKHLITATGQRVTLRCSPRSGDLSVYWYQQSLDQGLQFLIQYYNGEERAKGNILERFSAQQFPDLHSELNLSSLELGDSALYFCASSDRTDNYGYTFGSGTRLTVV.

The CDR3 loop is CASSVLVFGSPLHF. The DNA for the CDR3 is TGTGCCAGCAGTGTTCTAGTCTTCGGTTCACCCCTCCACTTT. The rearrangement joins TRBV2 to TRBJ1-6; D is ambiguous. Deletions cut 4 bases from V and 9 bases from J, with 13 bases between. This CDR3 spans 14 amino acids. Germline V gives CDR1 SNHLY, CDR2 FYNNEI.

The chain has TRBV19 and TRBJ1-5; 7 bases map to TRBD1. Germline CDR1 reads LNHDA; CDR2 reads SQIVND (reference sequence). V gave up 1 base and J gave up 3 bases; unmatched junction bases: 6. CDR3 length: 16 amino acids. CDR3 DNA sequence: TGTGCCAGTAGTATAGGTGGCAGGGGGTACAATCAGCCCCAGCATTTT. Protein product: CASSIGGRGYNQPQHF.

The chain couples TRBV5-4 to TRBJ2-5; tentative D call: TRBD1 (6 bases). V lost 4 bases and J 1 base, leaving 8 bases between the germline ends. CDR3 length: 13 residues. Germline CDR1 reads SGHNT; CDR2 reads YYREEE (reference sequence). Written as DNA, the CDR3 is TGTGCCAGCAGCAAGACAGGCCAAGAGACCCAGTACTTC. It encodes CASSKTGQETQYF.

The CDR3 coding sequence is TGTGCCAGCTCACCACCGTCACAGGGGGCAAAAGGCTACACCTTC. This encodes CASSPPSQGAKGYTF. The chain uses TRBV18 and TRBJ1-2; 9 positions agree with TRBD1. The CDR3 is made up of 15 amino acids. Germline-derived CDR1 and CDR2 are KGHSH and LQKENI. The junction had 7 bases not matched to a gene; V was cut back by 0 bases and J by 8 bases.

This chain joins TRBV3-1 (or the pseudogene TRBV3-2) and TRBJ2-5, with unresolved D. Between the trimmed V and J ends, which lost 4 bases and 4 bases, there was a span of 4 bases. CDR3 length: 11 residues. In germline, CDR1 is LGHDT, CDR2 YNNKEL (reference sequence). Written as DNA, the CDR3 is TGTGCCAGCAGCCTCCTAGAGACCCAGTACTTC. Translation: CASSLLETQYF.

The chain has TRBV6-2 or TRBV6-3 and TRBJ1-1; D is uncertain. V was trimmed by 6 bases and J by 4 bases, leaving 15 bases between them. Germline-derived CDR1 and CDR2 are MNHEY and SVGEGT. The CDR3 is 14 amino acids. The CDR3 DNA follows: TGTGCCAGCAGACCTAACTTTGAGATCACTGAAGCTTTCTTT. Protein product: CASRPNFEITEAFF.

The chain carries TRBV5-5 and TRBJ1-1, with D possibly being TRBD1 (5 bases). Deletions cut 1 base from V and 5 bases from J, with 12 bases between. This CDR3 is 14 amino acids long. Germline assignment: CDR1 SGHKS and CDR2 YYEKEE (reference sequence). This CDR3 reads CASSLSGPETEAFF. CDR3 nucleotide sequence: TGTGCCAGCAGCTTGTCAGGGCCAGAAACTGAAGCTTTCTTT.

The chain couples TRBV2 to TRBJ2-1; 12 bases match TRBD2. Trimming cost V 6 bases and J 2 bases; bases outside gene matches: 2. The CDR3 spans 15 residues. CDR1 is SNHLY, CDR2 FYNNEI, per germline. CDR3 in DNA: TGTGCCAGCAGCCTAGCGGGAGGGCCCTACAATGAGCAGTTCTTC. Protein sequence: CASSLAGGPYNEQFF.

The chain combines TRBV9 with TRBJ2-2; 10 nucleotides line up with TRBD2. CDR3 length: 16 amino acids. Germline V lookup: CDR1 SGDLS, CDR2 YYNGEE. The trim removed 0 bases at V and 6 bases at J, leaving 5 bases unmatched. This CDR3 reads CASSVGGTSVAGELFF. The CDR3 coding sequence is TGTGCCAGCAGCGTAGGAGGGACTAGCGTGGCCGGGGAGCTGTTTTTT.

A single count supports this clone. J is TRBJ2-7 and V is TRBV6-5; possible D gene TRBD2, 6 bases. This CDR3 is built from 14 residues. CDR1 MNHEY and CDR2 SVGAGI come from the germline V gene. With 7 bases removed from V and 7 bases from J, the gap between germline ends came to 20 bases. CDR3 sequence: CASTEGLRLGEQYF. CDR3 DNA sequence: TGTGCCAGCACGGAGGGACTTCGGTTGGGTGAGCAGTACTTC.

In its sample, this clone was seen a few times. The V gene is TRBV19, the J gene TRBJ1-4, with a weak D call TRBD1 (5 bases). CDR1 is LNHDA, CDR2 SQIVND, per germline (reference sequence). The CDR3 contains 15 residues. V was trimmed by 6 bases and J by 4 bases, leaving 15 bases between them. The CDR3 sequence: CASSPLWGVNEKLFF. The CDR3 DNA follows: TGTGCCAGTAGCCCTCTGTGGGGGGTTAATGAAAAACTGTTTTTT. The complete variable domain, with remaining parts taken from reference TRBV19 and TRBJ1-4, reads DGGITQSPKYLFRKEGQNVTLSCEQNLNHDAMYWYRQDPGQGLRLIYYSQIVNDFQKGDIAEGYSVSREKKESFPLTVTSAQKNPTAFYLCASSPLWGVNEKLFFGSGTQLSVL.

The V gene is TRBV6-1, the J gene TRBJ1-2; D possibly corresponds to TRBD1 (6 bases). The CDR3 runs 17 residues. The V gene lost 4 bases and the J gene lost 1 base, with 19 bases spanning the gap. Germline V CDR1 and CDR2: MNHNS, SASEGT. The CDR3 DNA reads TGTGCCAGCAGTGCCCGGGGCCAGGGGATTGTTAACTATGGCTACACCTTC. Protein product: CASSARGQGIVNYGYTF.

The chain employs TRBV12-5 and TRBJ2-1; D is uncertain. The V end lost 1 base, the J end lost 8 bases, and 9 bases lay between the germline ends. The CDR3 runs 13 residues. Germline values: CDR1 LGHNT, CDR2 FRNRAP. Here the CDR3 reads CASGLAGSHEQFF. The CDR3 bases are TGTGCTAGTGGTTTGGCCGGTTCTCATGAGCAGTTCTTC.

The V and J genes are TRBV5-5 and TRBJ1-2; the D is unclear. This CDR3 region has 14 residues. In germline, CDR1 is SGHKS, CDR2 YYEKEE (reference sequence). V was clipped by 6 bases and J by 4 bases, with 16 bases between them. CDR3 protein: CASTHGNPTYGYTF. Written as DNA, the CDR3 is TGTGCCAGCACCCACGGGAACCCCACCTATGGCTACACCTTC. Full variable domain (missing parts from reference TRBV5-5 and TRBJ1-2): DAGVTQSPTHLIKTRGQQVTLRCSPISGHKSVSWYQQVLGQGPQFIFQYYEKEERGRGNFPDRFSARQFPNYSSELNVNALLLGDSALYLCASTHGNPTYGYTFGSGTRLTVV.

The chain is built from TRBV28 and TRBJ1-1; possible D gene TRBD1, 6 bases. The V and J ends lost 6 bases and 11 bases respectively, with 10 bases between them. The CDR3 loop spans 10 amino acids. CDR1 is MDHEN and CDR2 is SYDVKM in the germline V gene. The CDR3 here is CASSRGFAFF. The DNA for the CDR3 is TGTGCCAGCAGCAGGGGATTCGCTTTCTTT.

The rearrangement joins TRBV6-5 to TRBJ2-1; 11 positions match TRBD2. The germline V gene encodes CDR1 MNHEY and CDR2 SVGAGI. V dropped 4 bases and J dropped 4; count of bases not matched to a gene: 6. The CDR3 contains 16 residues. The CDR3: CASSSPPSGGYNEQFF. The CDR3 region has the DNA TGTGCCAGCAGTTCCCCTCCTAGCGGGGGGTACAATGAGCAGTTCTTC.

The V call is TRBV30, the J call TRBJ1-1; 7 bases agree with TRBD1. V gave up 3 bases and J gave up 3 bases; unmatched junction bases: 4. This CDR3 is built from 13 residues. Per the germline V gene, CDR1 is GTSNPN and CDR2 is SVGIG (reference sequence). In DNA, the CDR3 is TGTGCCTGGAGACAGGGGACTGACACTGAAGCTTTCTTT. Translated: CAWRQGTDTEAFF.

The CDR3 region is CASSLQGGNQPQHF. The DNA of the CDR3 is TGTGCCAGCAGCTTGCAGGGCGGCAATCAGCCCCAGCATTTT. This chain joins TRBV5-4 and TRBJ1-5, with D possibly being TRBD1 (5 bases). Germline CDR1 and CDR2: SGHNT and YYREEE (reference sequence). With 1 base removed from V and 2 bases from J, the gap between germline ends came to 7 bases. The CDR3 has 14 amino acids.

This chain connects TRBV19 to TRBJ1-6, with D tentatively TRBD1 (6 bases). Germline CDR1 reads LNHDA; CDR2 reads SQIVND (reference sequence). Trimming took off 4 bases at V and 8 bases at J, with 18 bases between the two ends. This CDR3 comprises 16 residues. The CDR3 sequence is CASSTGQPGADSPLHF. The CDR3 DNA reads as TGTGCCAGTAGTACCGGACAGCCGGGCGCCGATTCACCCCTCCACTTT.

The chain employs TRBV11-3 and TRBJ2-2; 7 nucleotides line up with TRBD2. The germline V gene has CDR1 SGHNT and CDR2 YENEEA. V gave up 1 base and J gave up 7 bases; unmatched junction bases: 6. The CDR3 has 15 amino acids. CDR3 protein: CASSLGGSRVGELFF. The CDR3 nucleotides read TGTGCCAGCAGCTTAGGCGGGAGTAGGGTCGGGGAGCTGTTTTTT.

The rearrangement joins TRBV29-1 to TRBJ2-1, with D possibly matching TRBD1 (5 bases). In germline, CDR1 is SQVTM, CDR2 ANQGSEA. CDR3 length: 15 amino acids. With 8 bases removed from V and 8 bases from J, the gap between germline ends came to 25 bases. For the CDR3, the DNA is TGCAGCTCACCCCGCCCAGACAGAGGAGTAGATGAGCAGTTCTTC. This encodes CSSPRPDRGVDEQFF.

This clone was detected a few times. The CDR3 region has the DNA TGTGCCAGTAGTATCTCGTCCTACAGGGTCTTGAACACTGAAGCTTTCTTT. Encoded protein: CASSISSYRVLNTEAFF. This chain uses TRBV19 with TRBJ1-1; D possibly corresponds to TRBD1 (6 bases). Germline CDR1 reads LNHDA; CDR2 reads SQIVND (reference sequence). The CDR3 totals 17 residues. Deletions cut 3 bases from V and 0 bases from J, with 17 bases between.

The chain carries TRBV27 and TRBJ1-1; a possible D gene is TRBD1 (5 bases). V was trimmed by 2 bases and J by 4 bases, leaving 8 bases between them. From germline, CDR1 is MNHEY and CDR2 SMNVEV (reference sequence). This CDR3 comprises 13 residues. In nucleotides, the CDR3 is TGTGCCAGCAGTTTAAACAGGTTCACTGAAGCTTTCTTT. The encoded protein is CASSLNRFTEAFF.

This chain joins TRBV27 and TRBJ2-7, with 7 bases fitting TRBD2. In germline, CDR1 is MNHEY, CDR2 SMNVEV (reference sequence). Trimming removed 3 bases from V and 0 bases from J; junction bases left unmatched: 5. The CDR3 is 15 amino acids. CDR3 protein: CASSFREGSSYEQYF. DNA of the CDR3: TGTGCCAGCAGTTTTAGGGAGGGGAGCTCCTACGAGCAGTACTTC.